The clone carrying this T cell receptor (beta chain) turned up a few times. TCRdb's table, derived via immunoSEQ multiplex PCR, lists solely in-frame clones and lacks some. The table lists a few hundred thousand clones, more than 85% of them singletons, with roughly 9% in the top ten. CDR1 is LGHNA, CDR2 YNFKEQ, per germline. J lost 1 base, V lost 6 bases, and 11 bases had no gene match. CDR3 length: 18 residues. Cohort allocation depended upon clinical history that participants reported. All recovered Cohort 3 donors got two negative PCRs, got clearance, or saw symptom resolution. These data belong to a study of blood T cell repertoires in COVID-19. Turning to the study itself: PBMCs, B-cell-depleted T cells, or T cells were the source of the cDNA or gDNA that made up the material.

The J gene is TRBJ2-1, the V gene TRBV4-2; 11 bases map to TRBD2. The specimen sequenced was PBMCs or T cells enriched from blood (not recorded which). The TCR was taken from a man aged 40-49 years who had recovered from COVID-19. This CDR3 reads CASSKLAGEPTSYNEQFF. DNA for the CDR3: TGTGCCAGCAGTAAACTAGCGGGAGAACCCACTTCCTACAATGAGCAGTTCTTC.